Listed here is a single T cell receptor (beta chain). Per germline, CDR1 SQVTM and CDR2 ANQGSEA. The CDR3 totals 13 residues. V was pared by 6 bases and J by 8 bases, with 9 bases of the junction left unmatched. TCRdb re-called the RT-PCR reads through MiXCR, storing one row per CDR3 protein. The table has fewer than 800,000 distinct CDR3 sequences, 13% to 15% seen once. The chain employs TRBV29-1 and TRBJ1-4, with TRBD1 matching over 7 bases. The TCR was taken from a female donor in good health, serving as a healthy control. The specimen sequenced was memory CD4+ T cells from blood. The CDR3 here is CSVLRTGGEKLFF. The DNA of the CDR3 is TGCAGCGTCCTGAGGACAGGTGGGGAAAAACTGTTTTTT.